Below, one T cell receptor beta chain is given with its context. The record originates from a study of blood T cell repertoires in COVID-19. In the study overall: Acute-phase and convalescent COVID-19 samples originated in the United States, Italy and Spain. T cells, B-cell-depleted T cells, or PBMCs provided the cDNA or gDNA that served as material.

Original processing methods: How many nucleated cells were present was estimated from reference gene primer amplification. The assay was immunoSEQ multiplex PCR, and TCRdb's table has in-frame clones only and misses some. V, J and clone size were drawn from that table, and D and trimming were deduced from the DNA. The sample lists some 97,000 clones; approximately 91% were seen once. With 3 bases removed from V and 8 bases from J, the gap between germline ends came to 10 bases. CDR3 length: 13 amino acids. Per the germline V gene, CDR1 is KGHDR and CDR2 is SFDVKD. V and J are TRBV24-1 and TRBJ2-1; D may be TRBD2 (5 bases). Material: peripheral blood. This receptor was identified in a woman aged 60 to 75 with acute or convalescent COVID-19. Written as DNA, the CDR3 is TGTGCCACCAGTGATGTTAGCGTGGATGAGCAGTTCTTC. This codes for CATSDVSVDEQFF.